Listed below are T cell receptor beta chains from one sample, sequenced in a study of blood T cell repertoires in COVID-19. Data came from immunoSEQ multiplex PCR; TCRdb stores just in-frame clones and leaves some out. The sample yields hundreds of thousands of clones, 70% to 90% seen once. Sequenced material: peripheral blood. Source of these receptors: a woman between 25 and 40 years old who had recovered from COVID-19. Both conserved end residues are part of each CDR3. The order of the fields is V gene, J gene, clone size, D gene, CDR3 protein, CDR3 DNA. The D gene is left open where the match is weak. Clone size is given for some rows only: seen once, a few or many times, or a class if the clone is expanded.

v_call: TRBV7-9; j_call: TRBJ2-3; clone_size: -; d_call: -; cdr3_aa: CASSLGAGTDTQYF; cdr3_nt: TGTGCCAGCAGCTTAGGGGCCGGCACAGATACGCAGTATTTT
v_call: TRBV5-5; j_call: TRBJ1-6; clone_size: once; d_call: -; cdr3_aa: CASSLAPRQVRSYNSPLHF; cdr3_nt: TGTGCCAGCAGCTTGGCCCCTCGACAGGTAAGGTCCTATAATTCACCCCTCCACTTT
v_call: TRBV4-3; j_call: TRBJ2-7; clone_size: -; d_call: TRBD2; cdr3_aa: CASSQGTSGGGEQYF; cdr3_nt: TGCGCCAGCAGCCAAGGGACTAGCGGGGGGGGAGAGCAGTACTTC
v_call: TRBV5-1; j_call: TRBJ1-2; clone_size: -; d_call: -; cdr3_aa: CASSLGRDYGYTF; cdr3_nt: TGCGCCAGCAGCTTGGGCAGGGACTATGGCTACACCTTC
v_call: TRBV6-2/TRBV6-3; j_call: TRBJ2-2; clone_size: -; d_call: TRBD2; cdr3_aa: CASSQGTSYNTGELFF; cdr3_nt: TGTGCCAGCAGCCAGGGGACTAGCTACAACACCGGGGAGCTGTTTTTT
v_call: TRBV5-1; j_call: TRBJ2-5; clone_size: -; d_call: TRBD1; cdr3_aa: CASSPSDRGLGTQYF; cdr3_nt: TGCGCCAGCAGCCCCTCTGACAGGGGGCTAGGGACCCAGTACTTC
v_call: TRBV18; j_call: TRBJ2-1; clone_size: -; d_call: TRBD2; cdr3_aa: CASSPLRGGYNEQFF; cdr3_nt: TGTGCCAGCTCACCACTACGGGGGGGATACAATGAGCAGTTCTTC
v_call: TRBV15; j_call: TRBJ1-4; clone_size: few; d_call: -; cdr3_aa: CATSRVGSEGGEKLFF; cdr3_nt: TGTGCCACCAGCAGAGTAGGCTCAGAGGGAGGCGAAAAACTGTTTTTT
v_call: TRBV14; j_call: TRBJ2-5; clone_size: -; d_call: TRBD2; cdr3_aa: CASSPAGGRQETQYF; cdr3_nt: TGTGCCAGCAGCCCAGCGGGGGGGAGGCAAGAGACCCAGTACTTC
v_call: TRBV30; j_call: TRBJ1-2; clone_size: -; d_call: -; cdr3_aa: CAWKSLFQGSDGYTF; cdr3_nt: TGTGCCTGGAAAAGTCTATTCCAGGGGTCGGATGGCTACACCTTC
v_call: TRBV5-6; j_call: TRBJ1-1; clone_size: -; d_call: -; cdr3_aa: CASSLTEKGTEAFF; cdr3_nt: TGTGCCAGCAGCTTGACAGAAAAGGGGACTGAAGCTTTCTTT
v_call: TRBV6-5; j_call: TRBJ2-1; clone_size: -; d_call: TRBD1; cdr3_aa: CASSYLGQYNEQFF; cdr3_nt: TGTGCCAGCAGTTACCTGGGACAGTACAATGAGCAGTTCTTC
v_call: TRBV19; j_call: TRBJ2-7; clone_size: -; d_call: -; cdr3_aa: CATKSVGRAANEQYF; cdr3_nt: TGTGCCACTAAATCAGTAGGCAGGGCGGCCAACGAGCAGTACTTC
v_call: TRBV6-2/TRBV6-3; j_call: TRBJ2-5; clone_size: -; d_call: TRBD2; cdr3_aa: CASSYPSGGSETQYF; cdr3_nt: TGTGCCAGCAGTTACCCGAGCGGGGGTTCTGAGACCCAGTACTTC
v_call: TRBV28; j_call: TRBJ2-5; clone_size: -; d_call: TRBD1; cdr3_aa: CASRGQGAVQETQYF; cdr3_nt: TGTGCCAGCAGGGGACAGGGGGCTGTTCAAGAGACCCAGTACTTC
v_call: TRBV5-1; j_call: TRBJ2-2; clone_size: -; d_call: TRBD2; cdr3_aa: CASSPTLASGGAGGELFF; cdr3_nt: TGCGCCAGCAGCCCTACCCTGGCTAGCGGGGGGGCTGGCGGGGAGCTGTTTTTT
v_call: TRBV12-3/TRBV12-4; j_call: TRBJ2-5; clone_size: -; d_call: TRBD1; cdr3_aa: CASSPTGGETQYF; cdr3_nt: TGTGCCAGCAGTCCGACAGGGGGCGAGACCCAGTACTTC
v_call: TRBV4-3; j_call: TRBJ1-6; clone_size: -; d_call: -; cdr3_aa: CASSQDEGQGYSPLHF; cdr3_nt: TGCGCCAGCAGCCAAGATGAAGGCCAGGGTTATTCACCCCTCCACTTT
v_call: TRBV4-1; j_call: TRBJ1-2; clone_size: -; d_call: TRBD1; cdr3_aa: CASSQGLTGMNGYTF; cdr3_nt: TGCGCCAGCAGCCAAGGGTTGACAGGGATGAATGGCTACACCTTC
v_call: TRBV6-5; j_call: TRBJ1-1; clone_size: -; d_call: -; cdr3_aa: CASTTDNPEAFF; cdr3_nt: TGTGCCAGCACTACCGACAACCCTGAAGCTTTCTTT
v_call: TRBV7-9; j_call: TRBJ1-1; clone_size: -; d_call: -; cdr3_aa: CASSPRGEGRAFF; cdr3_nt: TGTGCCAGCAGCCCAAGGGGGGAGGGGAGAGCTTTCTTT
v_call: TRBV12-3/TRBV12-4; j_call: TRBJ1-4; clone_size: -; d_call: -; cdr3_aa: CASSLAEAEKLFF; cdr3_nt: TGTGCCAGCAGTTTAGCGGAGGCTGAAAAACTGTTTTTT
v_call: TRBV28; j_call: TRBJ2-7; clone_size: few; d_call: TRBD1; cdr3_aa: CASIDRGPYEQYF; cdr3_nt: TGTGCCAGCATCGACAGGGGGCCCTACGAGCAGTACTTC
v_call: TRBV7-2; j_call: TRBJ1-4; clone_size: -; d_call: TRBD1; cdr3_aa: CASSPGRGPEKLFF; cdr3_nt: TGTGCCAGCAGCCCCGGGAGGGGGCCAGAAAAACTGTTTTTT
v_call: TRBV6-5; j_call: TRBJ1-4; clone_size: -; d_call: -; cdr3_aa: CASRDGGGTKLFF; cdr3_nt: TGTGCCAGCAGGGATGGGGGGGGGACCAAACTGTTTTTT
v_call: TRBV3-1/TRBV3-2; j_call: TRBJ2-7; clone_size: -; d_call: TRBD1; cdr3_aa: CASSQDLDRAHEQYF; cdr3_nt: TGTGCCAGCAGCCAAGACCTGGACAGGGCCCACGAGCAGTACTTC
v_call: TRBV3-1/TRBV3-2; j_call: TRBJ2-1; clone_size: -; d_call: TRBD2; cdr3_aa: CASSQDVTSGGYNEQFF; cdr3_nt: TGTGCCAGCAGCCAAGATGTGACTAGCGGGGGCTACAATGAGCAGTTCTTC
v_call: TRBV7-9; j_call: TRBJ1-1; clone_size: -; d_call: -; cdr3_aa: CASSLKDSSTEAFF; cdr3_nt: TGTGCCAGCAGCCTCAAGGACAGCTCCACTGAAGCTTTCTTT
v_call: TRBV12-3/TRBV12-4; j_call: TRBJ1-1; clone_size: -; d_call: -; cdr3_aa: CASSRQINTEAFF; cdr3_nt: TGTGCCAGCAGTCGACAGATAAACACTGAAGCTTTCTTT
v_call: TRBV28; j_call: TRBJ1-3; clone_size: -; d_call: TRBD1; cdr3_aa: CASHLATGGFPSGNTIYF; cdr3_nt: TGTGCCAGCCACCTGGCGACAGGGGGATTCCCCTCTGGAAACACCATATATTTT
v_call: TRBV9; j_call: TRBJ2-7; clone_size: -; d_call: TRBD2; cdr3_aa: CASSAETSGGYYEQYF; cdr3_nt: TGTGCCAGCAGCGCTGAGACTAGCGGGGGATACTACGAGCAGTACTTC
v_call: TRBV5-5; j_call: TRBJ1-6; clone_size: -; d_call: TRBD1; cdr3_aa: CASSPGQSTSPLHF; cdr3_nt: TGTGCCAGCAGCCCGGGACAGAGCACATCACCCCTCCACTTT
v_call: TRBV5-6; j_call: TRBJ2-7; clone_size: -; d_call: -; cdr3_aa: CASSLTGSEQYF; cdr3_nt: TGTGCCAGCAGCTTGACGGGTTCCGAGCAGTACTTC
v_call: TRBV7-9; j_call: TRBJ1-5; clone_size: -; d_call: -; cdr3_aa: CASSFTGLDQPQHF; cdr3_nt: TGTGCCAGCAGCTTTACAGGGCTGGATCAGCCCCAGCATTTT
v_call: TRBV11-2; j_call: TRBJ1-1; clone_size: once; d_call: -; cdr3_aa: CASSDKLQVPGEAFF; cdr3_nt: TGTGCCAGCAGCGACAAACTTCAGGTACCCGGTGAAGCTTTCTTT
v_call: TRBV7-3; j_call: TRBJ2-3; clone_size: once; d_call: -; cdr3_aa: CASSPRRQGDTQYF; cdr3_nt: TGTGCCAGCAGCCCCCGGAGGCAAGGAGATACGCAGTATTTT
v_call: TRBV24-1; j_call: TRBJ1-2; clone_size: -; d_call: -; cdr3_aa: CATSDFRGGRYGYTF; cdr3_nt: TGTGCCACCAGTGATTTTCGGGGAGGGAGATATGGCTACACCTTC
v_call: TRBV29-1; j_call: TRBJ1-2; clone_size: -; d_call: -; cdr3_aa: CSITPGGGYTF; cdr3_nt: TGCAGCATTACCCCCGGAGGTGGCTACACCTTC
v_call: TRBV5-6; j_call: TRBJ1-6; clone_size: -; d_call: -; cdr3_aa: CASSLAQGSYNSPLHF; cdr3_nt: TGTGCCAGCAGCTTGGCCCAGGGTTCCTATAATTCACCCCTCCACTTT
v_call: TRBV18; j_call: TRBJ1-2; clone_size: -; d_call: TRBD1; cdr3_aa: CASSPTGGGYTF; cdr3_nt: TGTGCCAGCTCACCGACAGGGGGTGGCTACACCTTC
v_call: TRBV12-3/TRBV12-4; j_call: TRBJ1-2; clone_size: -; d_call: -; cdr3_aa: CASSPRTVGYTF; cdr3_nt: TGTGCCAGCAGTCCGAGGACTGTGGGCTACACCTTC
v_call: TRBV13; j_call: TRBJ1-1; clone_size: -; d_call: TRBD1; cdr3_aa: CASSPDRADANTEAFF; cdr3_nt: TGTGCCAGCAGCCCCGACAGGGCTGATGCGAACACTGAAGCTTTCTTT
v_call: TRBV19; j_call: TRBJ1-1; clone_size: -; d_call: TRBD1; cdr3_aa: CASSIGLDRGGRNTEAFF; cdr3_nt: TGTGCCAGTAGTATCGGGTTGGACAGGGGAGGTCGGAACACTGAAGCTTTCTTT
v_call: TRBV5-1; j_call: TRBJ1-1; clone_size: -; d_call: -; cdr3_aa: CASSLDSAPGTEAFF; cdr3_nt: TGCGCCAGCAGCTTGGATTCAGCCCCGGGAACTGAAGCTTTCTTT
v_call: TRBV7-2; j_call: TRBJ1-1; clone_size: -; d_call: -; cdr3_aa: CASRGQGNTEAFF; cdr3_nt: TGTGCCAGCAGGGGCCAGGGGAACACTGAAGCTTTCTTT
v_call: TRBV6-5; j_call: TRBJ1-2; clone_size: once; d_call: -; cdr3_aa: CASSTRTDSYGYTF; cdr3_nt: TGTGCCAGCAGCACACGGACAGACAGCTATGGCTACACCTTC
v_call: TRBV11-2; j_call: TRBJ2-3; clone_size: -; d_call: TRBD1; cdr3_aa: CASSLVGIPGGAGDTQYF; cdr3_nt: TGTGCCAGCAGCTTAGTAGGAATTCCAGGGGGCGCGGGAGATACGCAGTATTTT
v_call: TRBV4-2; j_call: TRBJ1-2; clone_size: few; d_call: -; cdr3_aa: CASSQTGEPNYGYTF; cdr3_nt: TGTGCCAGCAGCCAGACGGGTGAACCTAACTATGGCTACACCTTC
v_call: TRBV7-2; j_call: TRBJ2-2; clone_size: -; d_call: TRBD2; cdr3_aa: CATYPGRTNTGELFF; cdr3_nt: TGTGCCACCTACCCCGGGAGGACGAACACCGGGGAGCTGTTTTTT
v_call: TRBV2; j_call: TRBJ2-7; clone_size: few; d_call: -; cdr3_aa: CASKSSANSYEQYF; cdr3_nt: TGTGCCAGCAAATCCAGCGCCAACTCCTACGAGCAGTACTTC
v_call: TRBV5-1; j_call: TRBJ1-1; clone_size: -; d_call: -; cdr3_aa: CASSLGLTENTEAFF; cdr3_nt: TGCGCCAGCAGCTTGGGGTTGACAGAGAACACTGAAGCTTTCTTT
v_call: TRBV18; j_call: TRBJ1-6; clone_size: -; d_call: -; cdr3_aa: CASSPTGDSPLHF; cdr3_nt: TGTGCCAGCTCACCAACGGGGGACTCACCCCTCCACTTT
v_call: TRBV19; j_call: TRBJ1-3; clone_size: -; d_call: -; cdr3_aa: CASKTVDSGNTIYF; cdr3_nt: TGTGCCAGTAAAACGGTTGACTCTGGAAACACCATATATTTT
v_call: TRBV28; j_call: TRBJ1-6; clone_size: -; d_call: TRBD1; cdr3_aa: CASSAGTGGLAPLHF; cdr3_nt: TGTGCCAGCAGTGCCGGGACAGGGGGTTTGGCACCCCTCCACTTT
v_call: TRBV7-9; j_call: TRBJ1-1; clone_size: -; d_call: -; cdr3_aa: CASSLDAAGPTEAFF; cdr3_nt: TGTGCCAGCAGCTTAGACGCGGCAGGGCCCACTGAAGCTTTCTTT
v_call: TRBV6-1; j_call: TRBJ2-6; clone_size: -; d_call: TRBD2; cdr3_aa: CASSEHGGRGANVLTF; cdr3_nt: TGTGCCAGCAGTGAACACGGGGGGAGGGGGGCCAACGTCCTGACTTTC
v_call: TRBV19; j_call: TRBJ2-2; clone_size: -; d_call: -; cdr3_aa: CASRDIYTGELFF; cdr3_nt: TGTGCCAGCCGGGACATCTACACCGGGGAGCTGTTTTTT
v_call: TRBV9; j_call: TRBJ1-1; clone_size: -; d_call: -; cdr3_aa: CASSVTGQNTEAFF; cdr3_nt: TGTGCCAGCAGCGTAACAGGGCAGAACACTGAAGCTTTCTTT
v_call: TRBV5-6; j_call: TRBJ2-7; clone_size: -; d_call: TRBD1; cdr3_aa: CASSLDRAREQYF; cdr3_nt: TGTGCCAGCAGCTTAGACAGGGCCCGGGAGCAGTACTTC
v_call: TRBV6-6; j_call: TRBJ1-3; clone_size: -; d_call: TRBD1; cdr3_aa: CASSPRQGIWSRNTIYF; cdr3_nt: TGTGCCAGCAGTCCCCGACAGGGGATATGGTCGCGAAACACCATATATTTT